The clone carrying this T cell receptor (beta chain) was picked up many times. This record comes from a study of early T cells in non-severe SARS-CoV-2 infection. Study in general: The input, bulk RNA from unsorted whole blood, was sequenced, and chains were unpaired.

Attachment of unique molecular identifiers to individual cDNA molecules was performed. TCRdb processed the 5' RACE reads anew with MiXCR; each CDR3 protein has one entry. This table has about 68,000 distinct CDR3 sequences, over 9% appearing once. The source is an adult who was a healthcare worker with PCR-confirmed SARS-CoV-2 infection or an uninfected control (not recorded which). Input material: whole blood.

CDR3 nucleotides: TGTGCCAGCAGTGACAGCGGGGAGTCTTACAATGAGCAGTTCTTC. Its protein product is CASSDSGESYNEQFF. This chain links TRBV6-6 with TRBJ2-1; 7 bases agree with TRBD2. CDR1 is MNHNY and CDR2 is SVGAGI in the germline V gene (reference sequence). The CDR3 spans 15 residues. The V and J ends lost 5 bases and 4 bases, in that order; junction bases with no gene match: 8.